These 6 T cell receptor beta chains were all obtained from the same sample, sequenced in a study of regulatory T cells in long-lasting Graves disease. Time point given: persistent/refractory GD, antithyroid drugs over 5 years with positive TRAb. Scientists built the TCR library using RNA that was extracted from PBMCs. Construction of the TCR beta libraries employed iRepertoire HTBI primers in conjunction with Arm-PCR of CDR3 regions. Each CDR3 protein is one row after TCRdb ran MiXCR on the multiplex PCR reads. The sample carries roughly 500,000 distinct CDR3 sequences, less than 25% recorded once. The source material was peripheral blood mononuclear cells (PBMCs), sampled when the disease was refractory, from a patient treated with antithyroid drugs. These receptor sequences come from a female donor with Graves disease.

This clonotype was seen only once. The chain combines TRBV4-2 with TRBJ2-7, with TRBD1 matching over 7 bases. V lost 4 bases and J lost 7; bases outside the gene matches: 10. Germline CDR1 LGHNA, CDR2 YNFKEQ. The CDR3 has 14 amino acids. The CDR3 protein is CASSPKTGRGEQYF. CDR3 DNA sequence: TGTGCCAGCAGCCCCAAGACAGGGCGAGGTGAGCAGTACTTC.

This clonotype showed up many times. The rearrangement uses TRBV28 and TRBJ2-5; D gene ambiguous. This CDR3 has 12 amino acids. The germline gives CDR1 MDHEN, CDR2 SYDVKM. With 6 bases removed from V and 4 bases from J, the gap between germline ends came to 9 bases. DNA of the CDR3: TGTGCCAGCAGAGGACGGAGAGAGACCCAGTACTTC. Translating gives CASRGRRETQYF. The entire variable domain, with the rest obtained from reference TRBV28 and TRBJ2-5, is as follows: DVKVTQSSRYLVKRTGEKVFLECVQDMDHENMFWYRQDPGLGLRLIYFSYDVKMKEKGDIPEGYSVSREKKERFSLILESASTNQTSMYLCASRGRRETQYFGPGTRLLVL.

This clonotype has a handful of counts. The V and J genes are TRBV6-1 and TRBJ2-7; TRBD2 matches 9 bases. Germline V gene sequence: CDR1 MNHNS, CDR2 SASEGT. V lost 10 bases, J lost 3 bases, and 7 bases stayed unmatched. CDR3 size: 13 residues. The CDR3 spells CATRSSGSYEQYF. The DNA for the CDR3 is TGTGCCACCCGGAGTAGCGGGAGCTACGAGCAGTACTTC.

This rearrangement joins TRBV7-9 to TRBJ2-7, with D unclear. V lost 5 bases and J lost 5, with 7 bases in between. There are 11 residues in the CDR3. The germline V gene encodes CDR1 SEHNR and CDR2 FQNEAQ (reference sequence). The CDR3 loop reads CASSAQHEQYF. The CDR3 DNA is TGTGCCAGCAGCGCCCAACACGAGCAGTACTTC.

This clonotype was detected only a few times. This chain links TRBV27 with TRBJ2-7; D not resolved. CDR1 is MNHEY, CDR2 SMNVEV, per germline (reference sequence). Trimming stripped 8 bases from V and 4 bases from J, with 12 bases between. This CDR3 has 12 amino acids. The CDR3 reads CASGVGRYEQYF. The CDR3 DNA is TGTGCCAGCGGGGTAGGTAGATACGAGCAGTACTTC.

This clonotype occurred many times. The rearrangement uses TRBV6-1 and TRBJ2-7; possibly TRBD2 for D (6 bases). Germline V gives CDR1 MNHNS, CDR2 SASEGT. The CDR3 runs to 13 residues. The ends were cut back, 7 bases at V and 0 bases at J, with 10 bases in the middle. This CDR3 is CASIGGASYEQYF. The CDR3 bases are TGTGCCAGCATCGGCGGGGCCTCCTACGAGCAGTACTTC.